These T cell receptor beta chains were read from a single sample in a study of CD8 T cells in Susac syndrome. MiXCR, applied by TCRdb to the immunoSEQ multiplex PCR reads, yields one record per CDR3 protein. The repertoire holds under 200,000 distinct CDR3 sequences, with around 93% as singletons. Sequences were obtained from CD4+ T cells from PBMCs. Receptors were obtained from a human donor in good health. Each CDR3 is given with its conserved first and last residue. The D gene is left open where the match is weak. Size values are once, few and many counts, or a class for expanded clones, and some rows have none.

v_gene: TRBV5-6
j_gene: TRBJ2-1
abundance: once
d_gene: TRBD1
CDR3aa: CASSLRQGDGEQFF
CDR3nt: TGTGCCAGCAGCTTGCGACAGGGGGATGGAGAGCAGTTCTTC

v_gene: TRBV28
j_gene: TRBJ1-5
abundance: NA
d_gene: NA
CDR3aa: CASSQQVQPQHF
CDR3nt: TGTGCCAGCAGTCAACAGGTTCAGCCCCAGCATTTT

v_gene: TRBV6-6
j_gene: TRBJ2-7
abundance: NA
d_gene: NA
CDR3aa: CASSYPGRSGTYEQYF
CDR3nt: TGTGCCAGCAGTTATCCGGGACGGTCTGGGACTTACGAGCAGTACTTC

v_gene: TRBV7-9
j_gene: TRBJ1-6
abundance: NA
d_gene: NA
CDR3aa: CASSSSNSPLHF
CDR3nt: TGTGCCAGCAGCTCGTCCAATTCACCCCTCCACTTT

v_gene: TRBV29-1
j_gene: TRBJ1-1
abundance: NA
d_gene: TRBD1
CDR3aa: CSVLTGIEAFF
CDR3nt: TGCAGCGTCTTGACAGGGATTGAAGCTTTCTTT

v_gene: TRBV5-1
j_gene: TRBJ2-7
abundance: NA
d_gene: NA
CDR3aa: CASRPDGIAYEQYF
CDR3nt: TGCGCCAGCAGACCAGACGGCATCGCCTACGAGCAGTACTTC

v_gene: TRBV14
j_gene: TRBJ1-6
abundance: few
d_gene: TRBD1
CDR3aa: CASSRGLDNSPLHF
CDR3nt: TGTGCCAGCAGCAGGGGGCTGGATAATTCACCCCTCCACTTT

v_gene: TRBV16
j_gene: TRBJ1-6
abundance: NA
d_gene: NA
CDR3aa: CASSTREESPLHF
CDR3nt: TGTGCCAGCAGCACCAGGGAGGAATCACCCCTCCACTTT

v_gene: TRBV5-1
j_gene: TRBJ1-1
abundance: NA
d_gene: NA
CDR3aa: CASSSIREGNTEAFF
CDR3nt: TGCGCCAGCAGTTCGATCCGGGAAGGAAACACTGAAGCTTTCTTT

v_gene: TRBV15
j_gene: TRBJ1-2
abundance: NA
d_gene: NA
CDR3aa: CATGERTAYYGYTF
CDR3nt: TGTGCCACAGGGGAAAGGACAGCCTACTATGGCTACACCTTC

v_gene: TRBV6-6
j_gene: TRBJ1-6
abundance: NA
d_gene: NA
CDR3aa: CASSQSRALHF
CDR3nt: TGTGCCAGCAGTCAGAGTAGAGCCCTCCACTTT

v_gene: TRBV28
j_gene: TRBJ2-5
abundance: NA
d_gene: TRBD1
CDR3aa: CASSLFGTGQETQYF
CDR3nt: TGTGCCAGCAGTTTGTTCGGGACAGGTCAAGAGACCCAGTACTTC

v_gene: TRBV6-2/TRBV6-3
j_gene: TRBJ2-1
abundance: NA
d_gene: TRBD1
CDR3aa: CASSDRAAGFF
CDR3nt: TGTGCCAGCAGCGACAGGGCTGCTGGGTTCTTC

v_gene: TRBV5-6
j_gene: TRBJ1-5
abundance: NA
d_gene: NA
CDR3aa: CASSFWSVAQQPQHF
CDR3nt: TGTGCCAGCAGCTTTTGGTCGGTCGCCCAGCAGCCCCAGCATTTT

v_gene: TRBV14
j_gene: TRBJ2-5
abundance: NA
d_gene: NA
CDR3aa: CASSRKDFQETQYF
CDR3nt: TGTGCCAGCAGCCGAAAGGACTTTCAAGAGACCCAGTACTTC

v_gene: TRBV20-1
j_gene: TRBJ1-2
abundance: NA
d_gene: NA
CDR3aa: CSAVQGLGYTF
CDR3nt: TGCAGTGCTGTACAGGGTTTAGGCTACACCTTC

v_gene: TRBV19
j_gene: TRBJ2-2
abundance: NA
d_gene: NA
CDR3aa: CASTPRGGTGELFF
CDR3nt: TGTGCCAGTACCCCCAGGGGCGGAACCGGGGAGCTGTTTTTT

v_gene: TRBV12-3/TRBV12-4
j_gene: TRBJ1-5
abundance: NA
d_gene: NA
CDR3aa: CASSLLSNQPQHF
CDR3nt: TGTGCCAGCAGCCTCCTAAGCAATCAGCCCCAGCATTTT

v_gene: TRBV15
j_gene: TRBJ1-1
abundance: once
d_gene: NA
CDR3aa: CATSRVGVTNTEAFF
CDR3nt: TGTGCCACCAGCAGGGTAGGGGTTACGAACACTGAAGCTTTCTTT

v_gene: TRBV11-3
j_gene: TRBJ2-1
abundance: NA
d_gene: TRBD1
CDR3aa: CASSLVGTVEQFF
CDR3nt: TGTGCCAGCAGCTTAGTCGGGACAGTTGAGCAGTTCTTC

v_gene: TRBV12-3/TRBV12-4
j_gene: TRBJ2-1
abundance: NA
d_gene: TRBD2
CDR3aa: CASSSKRGDYHNEQFF
CDR3nt: TGTGCCAGCAGTTCTAAGCGGGGGGATTACCACAATGAGCAGTTCTTC

v_gene: TRBV29-1
j_gene: TRBJ2-2
abundance: NA
d_gene: NA
CDR3aa: CSAHNGGELFF
CDR3nt: TGCAGCGCCCACAACGGCGGGGAGCTGTTTTTT

v_gene: TRBV12-3/TRBV12-4
j_gene: TRBJ2-1
abundance: NA
d_gene: NA
CDR3aa: CASSLLPVPEQFF
CDR3nt: TGTGCCAGCAGTTTACTCCCAGTACCTGAGCAGTTCTTC

v_gene: TRBV18
j_gene: TRBJ1-1
abundance: NA
d_gene: NA
CDR3aa: CASSPPQGPNTEAFF
CDR3nt: TGTGCCAGCTCACCACCCCAGGGGCCGAACACTGAAGCTTTCTTT

v_gene: TRBV12-3/TRBV12-4
j_gene: TRBJ2-1
abundance: NA
d_gene: NA
CDR3aa: CASSLAGASYNEQFF
CDR3nt: TGTGCCAGCAGTTTAGCGGGGGCTTCCTACAATGAGCAGTTCTTC

v_gene: TRBV7-3
j_gene: TRBJ2-6
abundance: NA
d_gene: NA
CDR3aa: CASSLSLAGANVLTF
CDR3nt: TGTGCCAGCAGCTTAAGTCTAGCTGGGGCCAACGTCCTGACTTTC

v_gene: TRBV6-5
j_gene: TRBJ2-7
abundance: NA
d_gene: NA
CDR3aa: CASRGEGGSAYEQYF
CDR3nt: TGTGCCAGCAGGGGGGAGGGGGGATCCGCCTACGAGCAGTACTTC

v_gene: TRBV2
j_gene: TRBJ1-3
abundance: NA
d_gene: NA
CDR3aa: CASSLQTTTGNTIYF
CDR3nt: TGTGCCAGCAGTCTACAGACTACTACTGGAAACACCATATATTTT

v_gene: TRBV27
j_gene: TRBJ1-1
abundance: NA
d_gene: TRBD1
CDR3aa: CASSLTGTEAFF
CDR3nt: TGTGCCAGCAGTTTGACAGGGACTGAAGCTTTCTTT

v_gene: TRBV6-5
j_gene: TRBJ1-5
abundance: NA
d_gene: NA
CDR3aa: CASSYPGNNQPQHF
CDR3nt: TGTGCCAGCAGTTACCCGGGGAACAATCAGCCCCAGCATTTT

v_gene: TRBV15
j_gene: TRBJ2-3
abundance: once
d_gene: NA
CDR3aa: CATSRDHQDTQYF
CDR3nt: TGTGCCACCAGCAGGGACCACCAAGATACGCAGTATTTT

v_gene: TRBV28
j_gene: TRBJ1-1
abundance: NA
d_gene: NA
CDR3aa: CAIRGFGASEAFF
CDR3nt: TGTGCCATCCGGGGATTTGGGGCATCTGAAGCTTTCTTT

v_gene: TRBV12-3/TRBV12-4
j_gene: TRBJ1-5
abundance: NA
d_gene: TRBD1
CDR3aa: CASGETGAQPQHF
CDR3nt: TGTGCCAGCGGGGAAACAGGGGCCCAGCCCCAGCATTTT

v_gene: TRBV27
j_gene: TRBJ1-3
abundance: NA
d_gene: NA
CDR3aa: CASGFSGNTIYF
CDR3nt: TGTGCCAGCGGGTTCTCTGGAAACACCATATATTTT

v_gene: TRBV27
j_gene: TRBJ2-6
abundance: once
d_gene: TRBD1
CDR3aa: CASSLHHDRGRANVLTF
CDR3nt: TGTGCCAGCAGCCTTCACCACGACAGGGGGCGAGCCAACGTCCTGACTTTC

v_gene: TRBV19
j_gene: TRBJ1-6
abundance: NA
d_gene: TRBD1
CDR3aa: CASIPDRAYNSPLHF
CDR3nt: TGTGCCAGTATACCGGACAGGGCCTATAATTCACCCCTCCACTTT

v_gene: TRBV2
j_gene: TRBJ1-2
abundance: NA
d_gene: TRBD1
CDR3aa: CASSEAFGTVYGYTF
CDR3nt: TGTGCCAGCAGTGAAGCTTTCGGGACAGTCTATGGCTACACCTTC

v_gene: TRBV9
j_gene: TRBJ1-1
abundance: NA
d_gene: TRBD1
CDR3aa: CASSVTGGAGTEAFF
CDR3nt: TGTGCCAGCAGCGTAACAGGGGGCGCCGGCACTGAAGCTTTCTTT

v_gene: TRBV5-1
j_gene: TRBJ1-5
abundance: NA
d_gene: NA
CDR3aa: CASSLAGNQPQHF
CDR3nt: TGCGCCAGCAGCTTGGCTGGCAATCAGCCCCAGCATTTT

v_gene: TRBV27
j_gene: TRBJ1-5
abundance: NA
d_gene: TRBD1
CDR3aa: CASRQGAGGNQPQHF
CDR3nt: TGTGCCAGCAGGCAGGGGGCTGGAGGCAATCAGCCCCAGCATTTT

v_gene: TRBV3-1
j_gene: TRBJ2-1
abundance: once
d_gene: NA
CDR3aa: CASSQDQGRQFF
CDR3nt: TGTGCCAGCAGCCAAGACCAGGGGCGGCAGTTCTTC

v_gene: TRBV30
j_gene: TRBJ1-1
abundance: NA
d_gene: TRBD1
CDR3aa: CAWRGDRGAEAFF
CDR3nt: TGTGCCTGGAGGGGGGACAGGGGAGCTGAAGCTTTCTTT

v_gene: TRBV7-3
j_gene: TRBJ2-3
abundance: NA
d_gene: NA
CDR3aa: CASSLLGRKDTQYF
CDR3nt: TGTGCCAGCAGCTTATTGGGGCGTAAGGATACGCAGTATTTT

v_gene: TRBV3-1
j_gene: TRBJ2-7
abundance: few
d_gene: TRBD2
CDR3aa: CASSPSGRSYEQYF
CDR3nt: TGTGCCAGCAGCCCTAGCGGGCGCTCCTACGAGCAGTACTTC

v_gene: TRBV29-1
j_gene: TRBJ2-5
abundance: NA
d_gene: NA
CDR3aa: CSADPGGETQYF
CDR3nt: TGCAGCGCAGACCCCGGAGGGGAGACCCAGTACTTC

v_gene: TRBV6-2/TRBV6-3
j_gene: TRBJ1-6
abundance: NA
d_gene: TRBD1
CDR3aa: CASSFAGQGQALHF
CDR3nt: TGTGCCAGCAGTTTCGCCGGACAGGGACAAGCCCTCCACTTT

v_gene: TRBV6-2/TRBV6-3
j_gene: TRBJ1-5
abundance: NA
d_gene: NA
CDR3aa: CASSLVTRDQPQHF
CDR3nt: TGTGCCAGCAGTTTGGTAACCAGGGATCAGCCCCAGCATTTT

v_gene: TRBV12-3/TRBV12-4
j_gene: TRBJ2-7
abundance: once
d_gene: NA
CDR3aa: CASSAFGSGTYEQYF
CDR3nt: TGTGCCAGCAGTGCCTTTGGCTCCGGAACCTACGAGCAGTACTTC

v_gene: TRBV15
j_gene: TRBJ1-4
abundance: NA
d_gene: NA
CDR3aa: CATSRDGQGNEKLFF
CDR3nt: TGTGCCACCAGCAGAGATGGGCAGGGTAATGAAAAACTGTTTTTT

v_gene: TRBV10-3
j_gene: TRBJ1-2
abundance: NA
d_gene: NA
CDR3aa: CAISVRVGVDGYTF
CDR3nt: TGTGCCATCAGTGTTAGGGTGGGAGTAGATGGCTACACCTTC

v_gene: TRBV7-2
j_gene: TRBJ2-1
abundance: NA
d_gene: NA
CDR3aa: CASSLGWGSYNEQFF
CDR3nt: TGTGCCAGCAGCTTAGGCTGGGGCTCCTACAATGAGCAGTTCTTC

v_gene: TRBV28
j_gene: TRBJ2-5
abundance: NA
d_gene: TRBD2
CDR3aa: CASSLNGSLAGGQETQYF
CDR3nt: TGTGCCAGCAGTTTAAACGGTAGTCTAGCGGGGGGTCAAGAGACCCAGTACTTC